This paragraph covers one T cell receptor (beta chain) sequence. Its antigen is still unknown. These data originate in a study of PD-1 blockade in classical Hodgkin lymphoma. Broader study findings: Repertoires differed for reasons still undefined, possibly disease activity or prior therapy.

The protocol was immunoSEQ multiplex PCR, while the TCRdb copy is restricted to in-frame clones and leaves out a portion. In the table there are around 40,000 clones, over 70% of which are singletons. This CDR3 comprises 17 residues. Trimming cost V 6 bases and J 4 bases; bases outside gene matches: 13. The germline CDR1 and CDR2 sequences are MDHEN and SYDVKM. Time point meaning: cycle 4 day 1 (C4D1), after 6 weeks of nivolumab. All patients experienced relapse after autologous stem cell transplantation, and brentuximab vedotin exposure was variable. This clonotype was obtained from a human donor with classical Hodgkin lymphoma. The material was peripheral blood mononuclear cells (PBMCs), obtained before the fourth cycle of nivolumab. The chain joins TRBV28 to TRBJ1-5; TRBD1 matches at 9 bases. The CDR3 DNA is TGTGCCAGCAGCCCGTCCCGGACAGGGGTTTTTAATCAGCCCCAGCATTTT. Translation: CASSPSRTGVFNQPQHF. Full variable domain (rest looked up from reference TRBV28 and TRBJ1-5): DVKVTQSSRYLVKRTGEKVFLECVQDMDHENMFWYRQDPGLGLRLIYFSYDVKMKEKGDIPEGYSVSREKKERFSLILESASTNQTSMYLCASSPSRTGVFNQPQHFGDGTRLSIL.